A selection of T cell receptor beta chains follows, all from one sample in a study of blood T cells in healthy people across ages. MiXCR, run by TCRdb on the 5' RACE reads, gives a single entry per CDR3 protein. The sample consists of 1.5 million to 2 million distinct CDR3 sequences, 28% of them appearing once. Specimen: blood. Source of these receptors: a woman aged 25 to 45 in good health. Both conserved end residues are part of each CDR3. D genes are given only for firm matches. Size values are once, few and many counts, or a class for expanded clones, and some rows have none.

j_call d_call v_call clone_size cdr3_nt cdr3_aa
TRBJ2-6 . TRBV18 few TGTGCCAGCTCACCGGGGGCGCAAGGGGCCAACGTCCTGACTTTC CASSPGAQGANVLTF
TRBJ2-7 TRBD2 TRBV20-1 few TGCAGTGCTACCCTAGCGGGAGGGCCAGGGGAGCAGTACTTC CSATLAGGPGEQYF
TRBJ2-1 TRBD2 TRBV7-2 few TGTGCCAGCGGAAGCGGGAGGCACAATGAGCAGTTCTTC CASGSGRHNEQFF
TRBJ2-7 TRBD1 TRBV7-2 few TGTGCCAGCAGCCAACAGACAGGGGTGAACTACGAGCAGTACTTC CASSQQTGVNYEQYF
TRBJ1-4 . TRBV11-2 . TGTGCCAGCAGCAATGGGGGACTAGCTAATGAAAAACTGTTTTTT CASSNGGLANEKLFF
TRBJ2-3 TRBD1 TRBV3-1 few TGTGCCAGCAGCCGTGGGACAGGGGGAAGGAGCATAGATACGCAGTATTTT CASSRGTGGRSIDTQYF
TRBJ1-6 . TRBV29-1 once TGCAGCGTGAAGGGGGACCACTTT CSVKGDHF
TRBJ1-2 . TRBV20-1 many TGCAGTGCTAGGGTGGGGGCATTCGCTGGCTACACCTTC CSARVGAFAGYTF
TRBJ2-2 TRBD1 TRBV12-3/TRBV12-4 few TGTGCCAGCAGTAAAGCAGGGGGCGCGGGCACCGGGGAGCTGTTTTTT CASSKAGGAGTGELFF
TRBJ1-2 . TRBV12-3/TRBV12-4 few TGTGCCAGCTCCTTCGTAGGGCTTAGAAGCTATGGCTACACCTTC CASSFVGLRSYGYTF
TRBJ1-2 . TRBV7-9 . TGTGCCAGCAGGCAAGGGGGGATTGACTATGGCCACACCTTC CASRQGGIDYGHTF
TRBJ2-2 . TRBV7-3 few TGTGCCAGCAGATCCCAGTCGGGACCAAACACCGGGGAGCTGTTTTTT CASRSQSGPNTGELFF
TRBJ2-7 . TRBV28 many TGTGCCAGCAGTTCTGAATCCGGGAACCTCGAGCAGTACTTC CASSSESGNLEQYF
TRBJ2-5 . TRBV3-1 . TGTGCCAGCAGCCAAGATCGAGGAGGGAGAGGGGAGACCCAGTACTTC CASSQDRGGRGETQYF
TRBJ2-5 . TRBV7-2 few TGTGCCACCACCAGACGAAGACAAGAGACCCAGTACTTC CATTRRRQETQYF
TRBJ2-7 TRBD2 TRBV5-5 many TGTGCCAGCAGCTTACTAGCGATTGACGAGCAGTACTTC CASSLLAIDEQYF
TRBJ2-5 . TRBV10-1 . TGCGCCAGCAGTGACTCCTTGCACTCAACGAGGGAGACCCAGTACTTC CASSDSLHSTRETQYF
TRBJ1-6 . TRBV24-1 . TGTGCCACCAGGGGAGACAGGTTTCCTTCACCCCTCCACTTT CATRGDRFPSPLHF
TRBJ2-1 . TRBV5-6 . TGTGCCAGCAGCGGGAATGGGCGAGAGCAGTTCTTC CASSGNGREQFF
TRBJ1-2 . TRBV28 . TGTGCCAGCAGCCTAAGGGAGGGGGTCTATGGCTACACCTTC CASSLREGVYGYTF
TRBJ2-7 . TRBV6-1 . TGTGCCAGCAGTGATGAGAGGCCGTTATACGAGCAGTACTTC CASSDERPLYEQYF
TRBJ1-1 . TRBV11-2 . TGTGCCAGCAGTTACACTAAGGGGGTCACTGAAGCTTTCTTT CASSYTKGVTEAFF
TRBJ1-1 . TRBV5-1 . TGCGCCAGCAGCCCACAGGAGGTAACTGAAGCTTTCTTT CASSPQEVTEAFF
TRBJ1-1 . TRBV7-9 few TGTGCCAGCAGCTTAAATGATGGGAACACTGAAGCTTTCTTT CASSLNDGNTEAFF
TRBJ1-2 . TRBV28 few TGTGCCAGCAGTTTGCTGGACACGACCTATGGCTACACCTTC CASSLLDTTYGYTF
TRBJ2-3 . TRBV29-1 many TGCAGCGTCCCTGGACGCACAGATACGCAGTATTTT CSVPGRTDTQYF
TRBJ2-1 TRBD2 TRBV14 few TGTGCCAGCAGCCAGGGATTAGGACTAGCGAAGAGCTCCTACAATGAGCAGTTCTTC CASSQGLGLAKSSYNEQFF
TRBJ2-5 TRBD2 TRBV12-3/TRBV12-4 few TGTGCCAGCAGTTTCGGAGCGGGAGGGGCGGAGACCCAGTACTTC CASSFGAGGAETQYF
TRBJ2-3 . TRBV29-1 . TGCAGCGTTTGCACAGATACGCAGTATTTT CSVCTDTQYF
TRBJ2-3 TRBD2 TRBV20-1 many TGCAGTGCTAGTCAACTAGCGGGAACATCAGATACGCAGTATTTT CSASQLAGTSDTQYF
TRBJ1-5 . TRBV3-1 few TGTGCCAGCAGCCAAGATCTACTGCAGCCCCAGCATTTT CASSQDLLQPQHF
TRBJ2-3 . TRBV7-2 . TGTGCCAGCAGCCCCCTGGCGTCAGATACGAAGTATTTT CASSPLASDTKYF
TRBJ1-6 TRBD1 TRBV7-2 many TGTGCCAGCAGCTTAGGACAGGGGTCCTATAATTCACCCCTCCACTTT CASSLGQGSYNSPLHF
TRBJ1-5 . TRBV2 few TGTGCCAGCAGTCCCCGGCACAGGGCGGATCAGCCCCAGCATTTT CASSPRHRADQPQHF
TRBJ2-7 TRBD2 TRBV7-2 many TGTGCCAGCAGTTTAGGCACTAGCGGGAGGTACGAGCAGTACTTC CASSLGTSGRYEQYF
TRBJ2-1 TRBD2 TRBV7-2 . TGTGCCAGCAGCTGGGGGGTCGGGGGGGATGAGCAGTTCTTC CASSWGVGGDEQFF
TRBJ1-1 . TRBV6-2/TRBV6-3 . TGTGCCAGCAGTTACTCGCCGGGCAGGGTCGAGACTGAAGCTTTCTTT CASSYSPGRVETEAFF
TRBJ2-7 TRBD2 TRBV29-1 few TGCAGCGTTGAAGAGCCTAGCGGGCCATACGAGCAGTACTTC CSVEEPSGPYEQYF
TRBJ2-3 TRBD2 TRBV5-5 . TGTGCCAGCTCCCTTACGGCGGGAGCGCAGTATTTT CASSLTAGAQYF
TRBJ2-5 . TRBV5-5 . TGTGCCAGCAGCTTGTCGGATATGCAGTACTTC CASSLSDMQYF
TRBJ2-5 . TRBV11-2 many TGTGCCAGCAGCAAAGGATATCAAGAGACCCAGTACTTC CASSKGYQETQYF
TRBJ2-7 TRBD2 TRBV12-3/TRBV12-4 many TGTGCCAGCAGTAGCGGGAGGCTCGGCGAGCAGTACTTC CASSSGRLGEQYF